The clone carrying this TCR beta chain was seen many times. Uncontrolled infection, other autoimmune disease, pregnancy or lactation excluded patients. Template material for amplifying TCR beta CDR3 regions consisted of RNA transcripts. Using the HTBI primer set, a first-round RT-PCR was run on the TCR CDR3. TCRdb ran MiXCR on the multiplex PCR reads and lists one entry per CDR3 protein. Of hundreds of thousands of distinct CDR3 sequences detected, approximately 15% appear once; the ten largest clones hold around 3.5%. The data stem from a study of T cells in Graves' hyperthyroidism and ophthalmopathy. The sequence was collected from a woman between 40 and 50 years old with Graves' ophthalmopathy. The source material was blood.

Here the CDR3 reads CASSGMTTNTEAFF. CDR3 bases: TGTGCCAGCAGTGGAATGACTACTAACACTGAAGCTTTCTTT. The rearrangement links TRBV7-2 to TRBJ1-1, with D unresolved. The CDR3 has 14 amino acids. The V end was cut by 6 bases, the J end by 2 bases, with 13 bases between. Germline V CDR1 and CDR2: SGHTA, FQGNSA.